One sample yielded the 28 T cell receptor beta chains listed below, sequenced in a study of blood T cells in healthy people across ages. Primers used in a second PCR of roughly 7 to 12 cycles were a sample-barcoded 5' primer and a J-beta primer mix. One entry per CDR3 protein results from TCRdb running MiXCR on the 5' RACE reads. The table shows 850,000 to 950,000 distinct CDR3 sequences, with under 35% occurring only once. Specimen: blood. The source of these receptors is a woman of 80 years or more in good health.

This chain joins TRBV20-1 and TRBJ1-1; the D is unclear. Per germline, CDR1 DFQATT and CDR2 SNEGSKA (reference sequence). The length of the CDR3 is 13 residues. The V gene lost 0 bases and the J gene lost 7 bases, with 12 bases spanning the gap. The CDR3 loop is CSARDGGEDEAFF. CDR3 in DNA: TGCAGTGCTAGAGATGGAGGAGAGGATGAAGCTTTCTTT.

This clonotype appeared many times. The chain employs TRBV3-1 and TRBJ2-3; the D call may be TRBD1 or TRBD2 (5 bases each). Trimming shortened V by 4 bases and J by 6 bases, and 14 bases separated the two germline ends. CDR3 length: 14 residues. Germline V CDR1 and CDR2: LGHDT, YNNKEL (reference sequence). The CDR3 protein is CASSPRGQVDTQYF. CDR3 coding DNA: TGTGCCAGCAGCCCTCGGGGCCAAGTCGATACGCAGTATTTT.

This clonotype was observed a few times. With a much larger clone just one base away, this may be a read error. The genes are TRBV7-2 and TRBJ1-2, with D perhaps TRBD1 (6 bases). The CDR3 is 18 amino acids. Per the germline V gene, CDR1 is SGHTA and CDR2 is FQGNSA. V was shortened by 5 bases and J by 4 bases, with 26 bases between the two germline ends. CDR3 protein: CASSPTYRGEGGLYGYTF. CDR3 DNA: TGTGCCAGCAGCCCAACCTACCGGGGGGAAGGGGGACTCTATGGCTACACCTTC.

The CDR3 region is CASSQPPTSSGNEQYF. CDR3 in DNA: TGTGCCAGCAGCCAACCCCCTACTAGCTCAGGCAATGAGCAGTACTTC. This chain links TRBV3-1 with TRBJ2-5; D is perhaps TRBD2 (6 bases). This CDR3 spans 16 amino acids. Trimming pared 2 bases from V and 11 bases from J, leaving 24 bases between. The germline V gene has CDR1 LGHDT and CDR2 YNNKEL (reference sequence).

This clonotype was counted many times. CDR3 region: CASSPPEQGYGYTF. Written as DNA, the CDR3 is TGTGCCAGCAGCCCACCCGAACAGGGATACGGCTACACCTTC. The chain has TRBV12-3 or TRBV12-4 and TRBJ1-2, with D tentatively TRBD1 (6 bases). Trimming pared 6 bases from V and 8 bases from J, leaving 19 bases between. The length of the CDR3 is 14 residues.

This clonotype has at least ten counts. CDR3 protein: CAISEGKNQPQHF. For the CDR3, the DNA is TGTGCCATCAGCGAGGGGAAAAATCAGCCCCAGCATTTT. This chain connects TRBV10-3 to TRBJ1-5, with D perhaps TRBD1 (5 bases). V was shortened by 6 bases and J by 4 bases, with 10 bases between the two germline ends. CDR1 and CDR2 from the germline V gene are ENHRY and SYGVKD. The CDR3 runs to 13 residues.

The V gene is TRBV28, the J gene TRBJ2-4, with D possibly matching TRBD1 (5 bases). Germline V gene lookup returns CDR1 MDHEN and CDR2 SYDVKM. The CDR3 totals 15 residues. With 5 bases removed from V and 4 bases from J, the gap between germline ends came to 15 bases. For the CDR3, the DNA is TGTGCCAGCAGTCCGCAGGGAACCGGGAAAAACATTCAGTACTTC. As protein: CASSPQGTGKNIQYF.

There are many counts of this clonotype. This chain joins TRBV12-3 or TRBV12-4 and TRBJ1-2; no clear D gene. The CDR3 is made up of 15 amino acids. The V and J ends lost 4 bases and 2 bases respectively, with 14 bases between them. The CDR3 region is CASSSPRTGNYGYTF. CDR3 DNA sequence: TGTGCCAGCAGTTCTCCGAGGACTGGGAACTATGGCTACACCTTC.

Concerning this clonotype itself: A much larger clone lies a single base off, so this may be a read error. This chain connects TRBV28 to TRBJ2-3; D unresolved. This CDR3 comprises 15 residues. Per the germline V gene, CDR1 is MDHEN and CDR2 is SYDVKM. In DNA form, the CDR3 reads TGTGCCAGCAGAACCCCCCCAGGTAGCACAGATACGCGGTATTTT. Translating gives CASRTPPGSTDTRYF.

The chain carries TRBV7-2 and TRBJ1-6, with D hard to call. V shed 6 bases and J shed 8 bases, with 17 bases lying between them. From germline, CDR1 is SGHTA and CDR2 FQGNSA. This CDR3 has 15 amino acids. The CDR3 here is CASSRGGGADSPLHF. The CDR3 coding sequence is TGTGCCAGCAGTCGGGGAGGCGGCGCGGATTCACCCCTCCACTTT.

The rearrangement joins TRBV2 to TRBJ2-2; D perhaps matches TRBD1 (5 bases). Germline lookup yields CDR1 SNHLY and CDR2 FYNNEI. The V end was cut by 6 bases, the J end by 6 bases, with 14 bases between. The CDR3 is 14 residues long. The CDR3 nucleotides read TGTGCCAGCAGGACAGTCGATGTTTCCGGGGAGCTGTTTTTT. This encodes CASRTVDVSGELFF.

The count of this clonotype is one. A much more abundant neighbour one base away suggests this may be a read error. This rearrangement joins TRBV4-2 to TRBJ1-6, with a weak D call TRBD1 (6 bases). Germline values: CDR1 LGHNA, CDR2 YNFKEQ. CDR3 length equals 15 residues. CDR3 sequence reads: CASSQAGASDSPHHF. The CDR3 region has the DNA TGTGCCAGCAGCCAAGCGGGGGCTTCGGATTCACCCCACCACTTT.

The V gene is TRBV7-2, the J gene TRBJ1-2; TRBD1 is a possible D gene (6 bases). With 5 bases removed from V and 4 bases from J, the gap between germline ends came to 14 bases. CDR1 SGHTA and CDR2 FQGNSA come from the germline V gene. The CDR3 totals 14 residues. CDR3 in DNA: TGTGCCAGCAGCCCGAAGGGGGGAATCTATGGCTACACCTTC. Translation gives CASSPKGGIYGYTF. Full variable domain (rest looked up from reference TRBV7-2 and TRBJ1-2): GAGVSQSPSNKVTEKGKDVELRCDPISGHTALYWYRQSLGQGLEFLIYFQGNSAPDKSGLPSDRFSAERTGGSVSTLTIQRTQQEDSAVYLCASSPKGGIYGYTFGSGTRLTVV.

This chain links TRBV28 with TRBJ1-2; D gene uncertain. The V gene lost 7 bases and the J gene lost 8 bases, with 26 bases spanning the gap. Per the germline V gene, CDR1 is MDHEN and CDR2 is SYDVKM. The CDR3 runs 16 residues. In DNA, the CDR3 is TGTGCCAGCATACGTGGAGGAGGGCTTCAACTAGGCGGCTACACCTTC. This encodes CASIRGGGLQLGGYTF.

Comments on this clonotype: This may come from a read error, since a much larger clone is one base off. The rearrangement joins TRBV9 to TRBJ2-7; 8 bases line up with TRBD2. V was pared by 6 bases and J by 6 bases, with 11 bases of the junction left unmatched. This CDR3 spans 14 amino acids. Germline V gene lookup returns CDR1 SGDLS and CDR2 YYNGEE. CDR3 bases: TGTGCCAGCAACGGGGGGGGGCGCTTTTCCGAGCAGTACTTC. Translating gives CASNGGGRFSEQYF.

The rearrangement joins TRBV7-2 to TRBJ2-7, with 8 bases identical to TRBD2. Germline assignment: CDR1 SGHTA and CDR2 FQGNSA. Trimming at V came to 1 base and at J to 5 bases, leaving 10 bases not matched to a gene. This CDR3 spans 16 amino acids. The CDR3 is CASSLGAIAGTNEQYF. CDR3 sequence (DNA): TGTGCCAGCAGCTTAGGTGCGATAGCGGGAACTAACGAGCAGTACTTC.

The rearrangement uses TRBV28 and TRBJ2-7; 9 bases fit TRBD1. After removal of 6 bases from V and 0 bases from J, the junction contained 9 bases not matched to a gene. Germline assignment: CDR1 MDHEN and CDR2 SYDVKM. The CDR3 consists of 16 residues. The CDR3 sequence: CASRSPPGQGSYEQYF. CDR3 nucleotides: TGTGCCAGCAGAAGCCCCCCGGGACAGGGCTCCTACGAGCAGTACTTC.

Ten or more counts support this clonotype. This chain connects TRBV7-2 to TRBJ2-7, with TRBD2 matching over 9 bases. In germline, CDR1 is SGHTA, CDR2 FQGNSA. The CDR3 has 15 residues. With 2 bases clipped from V and 1 base from J, the junction kept 3 bases outside the gene matches. CDR3 sequence reads: CASSLNSGSSYEQYF. The CDR3 coding sequence is TGTGCCAGCAGCTTAAATAGCGGGAGTTCCTACGAGCAGTACTTC.

At least ten counts were recorded for this clonotype. The DNA for the CDR3 is TGTGCCACCAGTGAGTCGGACGCGGGGAGGTACGAGCAGTACTTC. Translating it yields CATSESDAGRYEQYF. The rearrangement joins TRBV24-1 to TRBJ2-7, with a weak D call TRBD2 (6 bases). The germline V gene has CDR1 KGHDR and CDR2 SFDVKD. This CDR3 is built from 15 residues. The V end lost 4 bases, the J end lost 4 bases, and 16 bases lay between the germline ends.

This chain links TRBV14 with TRBJ2-1; no reliable D call. V was cut by 0 bases and J by 4 bases, with 7 bases left in between. From germline, CDR1 is SGHDN and CDR2 FVKESK. The CDR3 runs 14 residues. The CDR3 loop reads CASSQDWTYNEQFF. The DNA of the CDR3 is TGTGCCAGCAGCCAAGATTGGACGTACAATGAGCAGTTCTTC.

This clonotype occurred many times. The chain is built from TRBV7-2 and TRBJ2-1, with 8 bases that match TRBD1. Germline CDR1 is SGHTA and CDR2 is FQGNSA. With V trimmed by 5 bases and J by 6 bases, 6 bases remained unmatched. This CDR3 has 14 amino acids. CDR3 sequence: CASSPRTGTNEQFF. CDR3 bases: TGTGCCAGCAGCCCCAGGACAGGGACCAATGAGCAGTTCTTC.

About this clonotype: A read error may account for a junction end that differs from germline. In nucleotides, the CDR3 is TGTGTCAGCAGTTTGGGTATGACAGGATCACGCACAGATACGCAGTATTTT. Translation: CVSSLGMTGSRTDTQYF. The V and J genes are TRBV12-3 or TRBV12-4 and TRBJ2-3, with TRBD1 as a possible D gene (6 bases). This CDR3 spans 17 amino acids.

This clonotype has a count of ten or more. The chain carries TRBV4-3 and TRBJ1-2; D perhaps matches TRBD1 (6 bases). CDR3 size: 14 residues. The germline V gene encodes CDR1 LGHNA and CDR2 YSLEER. V dropped 9 bases and J dropped 3 bases, with 17 bases sitting between them. The chain's CDR3 is CASGDIHGDYGYTF. Here the CDR3 DNA reads TGCGCCAGTGGGGACATTCATGGGGACTATGGCTACACCTTC.

This clonotype was observed a single time. The genes are TRBV5-6 and TRBJ2-3, with TRBD2 as a possible D gene (5 bases). Germline CDR1 and CDR2: SGHDT and YYEEEE. The CDR3 has 14 residues. Trimming shortened V by 5 bases and J by 2 bases, and 12 bases separated the two germline ends. The CDR3 protein is CASRPFGVTDTQYF. CDR3 sequence (DNA): TGTGCCAGCAGGCCTTTCGGGGTCACAGATACGCAGTATTTT.

In DNA form, the CDR3 reads TGCGCCAGCAGCTTGGGCACCGGGGTAGGGACTGAAGCTTTCTTT. Translating gives CASSLGTGVGTEAFF. The chain joins TRBV5-1 to TRBJ1-1; no clear D. The V gene's germline CDR1 is SGHRS and CDR2 YFSETQ. The CDR3 contains 15 residues. The V end lost 0 bases, the J end lost 5 bases, and 14 bases lay between the germline ends.

This clonotype was counted only a few times. The chain has TRBV27 and TRBJ1-1; no definite D call. The CDR3 is made up of 13 amino acids. Per germline, CDR1 MNHEY and CDR2 SMNVEV (reference sequence). The germline V and J ends were trimmed by 5 bases and 0 bases, with 7 bases remaining between them. CDR3 nucleotide sequence: TGTGCCAGCAGTGAAGGAATGAACACTGAAGCTTTCTTT. It is translated as CASSEGMNTEAFF.

The table lists this clonotype with many counts. This sequence joins TRBV6-8 and TRBJ2-1; 12 bases are a match to TRBD2. The CDR3 is 16 amino acids. Germline V gene data show CDR1 as MNHGY and CDR2 as SAAAGT. Trimming at V came to 2 bases and at J to 9 bases, leaving 8 bases not matched to a gene. The CDR3 loop reads CASSYVASGGVGEQFF. The CDR3, as DNA: TGTGCCAGCAGTTACGTGGCTAGCGGGGGGGTCGGTGAGCAGTTCTTC.

The chain employs TRBV29-1 and TRBJ1-5; D gene uncertain. Germline CDR1 and CDR2: SQVTM and ANQGSEA. V shed 3 bases and J shed 0 bases, with 9 bases lying between them. This CDR3 is 14 amino acids long. The CDR3 DNA sequence: TGCAGCGTTGAGGCGGGGAATAGCAATCAGCCCCAGCATTTT. Protein product: CSVEAGNSNQPQHF.